A selection of T cell receptor beta chains follows, all from one sample in a study of cytomegalovirus exposure and HLA in healthy donors. Repertoires were generated with immunoSEQ multiplex PCR, while TCRdb's copy carries only in-frame clones and drops some. The sample shows about 210,000 clones, 70% to 80% of them seen only once. Sequencing input: PBMCs. The receptors shown here come from a woman aged 25 to 39 in good health and CMV-seropositive. Both conserved end residues are part of each CDR3. D genes are given only for firm matches. Rows may omit the clone size; those that give it use once, few, many or a size class.

d_call j_call v_call clone_size cdr3_aa cdr3_nt
. TRBJ2-3 TRBV6-5 . CASRQFPADTQYF TGTGCCAGCAGACAGTTCCCAGCAGATACGCAGTATTTT
. TRBJ1-5 TRBV10-3 . CAISDQGWDQPQHF TGTGCCATCAGTGACCAGGGCTGGGATCAGCCCCAGCATTTT
. TRBJ1-1 TRBV11-2 . CASSPVRPEAFF TGTGCCAGCAGCCCGGTCAGGCCTGAAGCTTTCTTT
. TRBJ2-3 TRBV6-5 . CASHQGSTDTQYF TGTGCCAGCCATCAGGGATCGACAGATACGCAGTATTTT
. TRBJ1-3 TRBV4-1 . CASSRSSTGGGNTIYF TGCGCCAGCAGCCGTTCCTCGACAGGTGGGGGAAACACCATATATTTT
TRBD2 TRBJ2-2 TRBV7-9 . CASSSRTSGLYGELFF TGTGCCAGCAGCTCAAGGACTAGCGGCCTCTACGGGGAGCTGTTTTTT
. TRBJ2-2 TRBV27 . CASSSSNTGTGELFF TGTGCCAGCAGTTCGAGCAATACAGGGACCGGGGAGCTGTTTTTT
TRBD1 TRBJ2-7 TRBV6-6 . CASSAPGTVRWEQYF TGTGCCAGCAGTGCCCCCGGGACAGTTAGGTGGGAGCAGTACTTC
. TRBJ2-3 TRBV6-5 once CASSITRSTDTQYF TGTGCCAGCAGCATAACTAGGAGCACAGATACGCAGTATTTT
. TRBJ2-2 TRBV2 . CASSGRGTRGTGELFF TGTGCCAGCAGTGGGCGGGGGACAAGAGGGACCGGGGAGCTGTTTTTT
. TRBJ1-1 TRBV6-5 once CASSYAEPTGNTEAFF TGTGCCAGCAGTTACGCCGAACCGACAGGGAACACTGAAGCTTTCTTT
TRBD2 TRBJ2-5 TRBV2 . CASSGREGKETQYF TGTGCCAGCAGTGGGAGGGAGGGGAAGGAGACCCAGTACTTC
. TRBJ2-6 TRBV11-3 . CASSRGGGAAGANVLTF TGTGCCAGCAGCCGCGGCGGTGGGGCGGCTGGGGCCAACGTCCTGACTTTC
. TRBJ2-5 TRBV13 . CASSTGLGADQETQYF TGTGCCAGCAGCACGGGCCTGGGGGCCGATCAAGAGACCCAGTACTTC
. TRBJ2-3 TRBV30 . CAWSTFSTDTQYF TGTGCCTGGAGTACATTTAGCACAGATACGCAGTATTTT
. TRBJ2-2 TRBV7-7 . CASSLTRVTGELFF TGTGCTAGCAGCTTAACGCGGGTTACCGGGGAGCTGTTTTTT
. TRBJ1-1 TRBV9 few CASSARWANEAEAFF TGTGCCAGCAGCGCCCGGTGGGCCAACGAAGCTGAAGCTTTCTTT
TRBD1 TRBJ1-2 TRBV5-4 . CASSSGGDGYTF TGTGCCAGCAGCTCAGGGGGCGATGGCTACACCTTC
. TRBJ1-1 TRBV29-1 . CSVGQGTEAFF TGCAGCGTTGGCCAGGGGACTGAAGCTTTCTTT
TRBD1 TRBJ2-5 TRBV9 . CASSAGQGGSETQYF TGTGCCAGCAGTGCCGGACAGGGAGGCTCGGAGACCCAGTACTTC
TRBD1 TRBJ1-6 TRBV10-3 . CAISEQGSPSPLHF TGTGCCATCAGTGAACAGGGGTCGCCCTCACCCCTCCACTTT
. TRBJ2-7 TRBV27 . CASSYFRESYEQYF TGTGCCAGCTCCTACTTCAGGGAATCCTACGAGCAGTACTTC
. TRBJ2-2 TRBV27 . CASSSSSRSGELFF TGTGCCAGCAGTTCCTCCTCCCGGTCCGGGGAGCTGTTTTTT
. TRBJ1-3 TRBV29-1 . CSVVLGNTIYF TGCAGCGTTGTTCTCGGAAACACCATATATTTT
. TRBJ1-5 TRBV2 many CASSETAGNQPQHF TGTGCCAGCAGTGAGACAGCGGGGAATCAGCCCCAGCATTTT
TRBD1 TRBJ2-5 TRBV5-1 once CASSSRGFETQYF TGCGCCAGCAGCTCCAGGGGGTTTGAGACCCAGTACTTC
. TRBJ2-6 TRBV6-5 . CASSGRGVGANVLTF TGTGCCAGCAGTGGACGGGGTGTTGGGGCCAACGTCCTGACTTTC
. TRBJ1-1 TRBV13 few CASSMRGGNTEAFF TGTGCCAGCAGCATGAGAGGGGGGAACACTGAAGCTTTCTTT
TRBD1 TRBJ2-7 TRBV5-4 few CASTGGTGDEQYF TGTGCCAGCACCGGCGGGACAGGGGACGAGCAGTACTTC
. TRBJ1-2 TRBV5-5 . CASSSQVAYGYTF TGTGCCAGCAGCTCACAGGTTGCCTATGGCTACACCTTC
TRBD1 TRBJ1-2 TRBV5-1 . CASRSDRTYGYTF TGCGCCAGCAGATCGGACAGGACCTATGGCTACACCTTC
. TRBJ1-1 TRBV11-2 . CASSPNPPSRVAFF TGTGCCAGCAGCCCGAACCCCCCGTCGAGGGTGGCTTTCTTT
. TRBJ2-2 TRBV9 . CASSVVREAGELFF TGTGCCAGCAGCGTAGTAAGGGAGGCCGGGGAGCTGTTTTTT
. TRBJ1-6 TRBV5-8 . CASSLGQSNSPLHF TGTGCCAGCAGCTTGGGACAGTCAAATTCACCCCTCCACTTT
. TRBJ2-7 TRBV2 . CASRGGDEQYF TGTGCCAGCAGAGGGGGGGACGAGCAGTACTTC
. TRBJ2-7 TRBV7-6 . CASSLGARGPEHLSYEQYF TGTGCCAGCAGCTTGGGGGCAAGGGGTCCAGAGCATTTGTCCTACGAGCAGTACTTC
TRBD2 TRBJ2-7 TRBV2 . CASRGGDEQYF TGTGCCAGCCGGGGGGGGGACGAGCAGTACTTC
TRBD2 TRBJ2-7 TRBV4-1 few CASSQVSLAGGHEQYF TGCGCCAGCAGCCAAGTTTCTCTAGCGGGTGGGCACGAGCAGTACTTC